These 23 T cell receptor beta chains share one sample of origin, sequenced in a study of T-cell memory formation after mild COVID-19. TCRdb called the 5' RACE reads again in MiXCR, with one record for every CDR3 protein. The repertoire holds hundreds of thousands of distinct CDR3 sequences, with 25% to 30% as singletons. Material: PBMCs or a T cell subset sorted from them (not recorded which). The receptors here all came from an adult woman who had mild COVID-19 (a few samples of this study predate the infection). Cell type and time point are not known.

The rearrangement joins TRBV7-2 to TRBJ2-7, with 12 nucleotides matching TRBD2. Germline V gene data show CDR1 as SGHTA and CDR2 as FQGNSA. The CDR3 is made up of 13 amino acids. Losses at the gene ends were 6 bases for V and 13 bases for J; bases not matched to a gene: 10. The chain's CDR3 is CASSNRLAGEEYF. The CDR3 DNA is TGTGCCAGCAGTAATAGACTAGCGGGGGAGGAATACTTC. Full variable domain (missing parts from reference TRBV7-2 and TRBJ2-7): GAGVSQSPSNKVTEKGKDVELRCDPISGHTALYWYRQSLGQGLEFLIYFQGNSAPDKSGLPSDRFSAERTGGSVSTLTIQRTQQEDSAVYLCASSNRLAGEEYFGPGTRLTVT.

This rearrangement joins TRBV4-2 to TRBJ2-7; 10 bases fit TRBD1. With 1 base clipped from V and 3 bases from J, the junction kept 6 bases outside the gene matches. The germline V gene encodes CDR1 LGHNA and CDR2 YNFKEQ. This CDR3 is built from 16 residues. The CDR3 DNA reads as TGTGCCAGCAGCCAAGTCTCCGGGACAGGGGTCTACGAGCAGTACTTC. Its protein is CASSQVSGTGVYEQYF.

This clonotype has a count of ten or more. This CDR3 is CASSYRGDQPQHF. CDR3 DNA: TGTGCCAGCAGCTACCGGGGCGATCAGCCCCAGCATTTT. The chain combines TRBV7-2 with TRBJ1-5, with D perhaps TRBD1 (5 bases). The V gene lost 4 bases and the J gene lost 5 bases, with 9 bases spanning the gap. Germline-derived CDR1 and CDR2 are SGHTA and FQGNSA. The CDR3 spans 13 residues.

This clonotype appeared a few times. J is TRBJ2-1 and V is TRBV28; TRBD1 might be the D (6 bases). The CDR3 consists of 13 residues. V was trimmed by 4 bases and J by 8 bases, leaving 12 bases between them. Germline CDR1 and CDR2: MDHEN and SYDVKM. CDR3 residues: CASSSGQKDEQFF. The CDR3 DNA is TGTGCCAGCAGTTCCGGACAGAAGGATGAGCAGTTCTTC.

The CDR3 here is CATSDQPGLAGTGELFF. The CDR3 DNA follows: TGTGCCACCAGTGACCAACCGGGACTAGCGGGGACCGGGGAGCTGTTTTTT. This chain joins TRBV24-1 and TRBJ2-2, with 13 bases matching TRBD2. V lost 4 bases, J lost 5 bases, and 6 bases stayed unmatched. The CDR3 loop spans 17 amino acids. The germline V gene has CDR1 KGHDR and CDR2 SFDVKD.

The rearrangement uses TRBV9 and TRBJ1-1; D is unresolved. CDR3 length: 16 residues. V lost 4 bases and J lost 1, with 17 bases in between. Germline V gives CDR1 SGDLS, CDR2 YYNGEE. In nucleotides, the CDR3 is TGTGCCAGCAGCCCGGGTGAACCCTCAAGGAACACTGAAGCTTTCTTT. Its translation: CASSPGEPSRNTEAFF.

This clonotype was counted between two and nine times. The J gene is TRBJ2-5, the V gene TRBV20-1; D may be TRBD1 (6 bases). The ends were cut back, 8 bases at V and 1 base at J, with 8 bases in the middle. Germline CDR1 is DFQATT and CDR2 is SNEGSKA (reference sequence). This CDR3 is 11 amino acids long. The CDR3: CSNRVQETQYF. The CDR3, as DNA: TGCAGTAACAGGGTCCAAGAGACCCAGTACTTC.

The CDR3 DNA reads as TGTGCCAGCAGCTCCGGACTAGCGCAAGAGACCCAGTACTTC. Translation: CASSSGLAQETQYF. The gene calls are TRBV7-9 and TRBJ2-5; TRBD2 matches at 9 bases. CDR1 SEHNR and CDR2 FQNEAQ come from the germline V gene (reference sequence). Trimming at V came to 4 bases and at J to 2 bases, leaving 2 bases not matched to a gene. The CDR3 is made up of 14 amino acids.

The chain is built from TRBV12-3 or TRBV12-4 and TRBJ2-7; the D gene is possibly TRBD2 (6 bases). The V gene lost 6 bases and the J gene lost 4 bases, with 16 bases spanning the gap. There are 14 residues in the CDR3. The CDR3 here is CASSHRGAGYEQYF. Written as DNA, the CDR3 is TGTGCCAGCAGCCACAGAGGGGCGGGATACGAGCAGTACTTC.

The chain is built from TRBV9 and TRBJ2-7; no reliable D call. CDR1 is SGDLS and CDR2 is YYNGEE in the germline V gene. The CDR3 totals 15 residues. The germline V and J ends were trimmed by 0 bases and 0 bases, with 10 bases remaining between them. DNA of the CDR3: TGTGCCAGCAGCGTAGAAGGAGCACCCTCCTACGAGCAGTACTTC. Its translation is CASSVEGAPSYEQYF.

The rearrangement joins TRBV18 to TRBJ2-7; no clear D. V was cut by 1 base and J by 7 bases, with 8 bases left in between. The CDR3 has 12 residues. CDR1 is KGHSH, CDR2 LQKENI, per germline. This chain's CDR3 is CASSPQGKEQYF. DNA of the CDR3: TGTGCCAGCTCACCACAGGGAAAAGAGCAGTACTTC.

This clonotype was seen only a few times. CDR3 loop: CASSLAGRANTGELFF. The CDR3 coding sequence is TGTGCCAGCAGCTTGGCTGGACGCGCGAACACCGGGGAGCTGTTTTTT. The gene calls are TRBV5-6 and TRBJ2-2, with D unclear. Germline-derived CDR1 and CDR2 are SGHDT and YYEEEE. V lost 0 bases to trimming and J lost 0 bases, with 9 bases between them. The CDR3 spans 16 residues.

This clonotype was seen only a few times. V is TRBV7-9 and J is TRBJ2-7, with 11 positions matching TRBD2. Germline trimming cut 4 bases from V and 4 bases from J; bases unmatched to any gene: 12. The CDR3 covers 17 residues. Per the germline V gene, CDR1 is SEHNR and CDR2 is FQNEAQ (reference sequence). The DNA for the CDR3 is TGTGCCAGCAGCTCCCGCTTGGGGACTAGCGGAAGATACGAGCAGTACTTC. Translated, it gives CASSSRLGTSGRYEQYF.

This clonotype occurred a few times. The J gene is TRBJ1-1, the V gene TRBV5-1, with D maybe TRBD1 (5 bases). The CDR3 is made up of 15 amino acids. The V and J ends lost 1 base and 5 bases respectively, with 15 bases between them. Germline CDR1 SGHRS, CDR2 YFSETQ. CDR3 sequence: CASSLSTGRRTEAFF. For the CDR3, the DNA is TGCGCCAGCAGCTTGAGTACAGGCAGGAGGACTGAAGCTTTCTTT.

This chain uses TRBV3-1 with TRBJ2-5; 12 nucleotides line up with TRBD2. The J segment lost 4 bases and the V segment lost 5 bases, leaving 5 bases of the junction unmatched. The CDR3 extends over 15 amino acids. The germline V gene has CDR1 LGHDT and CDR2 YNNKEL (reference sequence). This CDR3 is CASSAPGLAGETQYF. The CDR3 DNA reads TGTGCCAGCAGCGCTCCGGGACTAGCGGGAGAGACCCAGTACTTC.

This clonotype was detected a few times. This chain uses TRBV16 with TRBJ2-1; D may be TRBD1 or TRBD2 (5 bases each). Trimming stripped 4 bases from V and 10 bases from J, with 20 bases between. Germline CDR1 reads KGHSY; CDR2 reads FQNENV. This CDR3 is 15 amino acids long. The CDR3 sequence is CASSRPGTPLAEQFF. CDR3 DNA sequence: TGTGCCAGCAGCCGACCCGGGACCCCCCTGGCGGAGCAGTTCTTC.

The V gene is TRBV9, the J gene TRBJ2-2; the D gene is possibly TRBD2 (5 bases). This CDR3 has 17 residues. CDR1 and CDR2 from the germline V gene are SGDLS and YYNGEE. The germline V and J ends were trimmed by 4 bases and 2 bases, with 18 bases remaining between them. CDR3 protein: CASSLRAAPLNTGELFF. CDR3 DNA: TGTGCCAGCAGCCTCCGAGCGGCCCCGCTAAACACCGGGGAGCTGTTTTTT.

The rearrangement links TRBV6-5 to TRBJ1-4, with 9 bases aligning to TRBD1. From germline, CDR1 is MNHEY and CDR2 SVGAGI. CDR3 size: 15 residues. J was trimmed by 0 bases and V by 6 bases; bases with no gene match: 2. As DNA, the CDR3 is TGTGCCAGCAGAGGGACAGGGACAACTAATGAAAAACTGTTTTTT. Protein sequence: CASRGTGTTNEKLFF.

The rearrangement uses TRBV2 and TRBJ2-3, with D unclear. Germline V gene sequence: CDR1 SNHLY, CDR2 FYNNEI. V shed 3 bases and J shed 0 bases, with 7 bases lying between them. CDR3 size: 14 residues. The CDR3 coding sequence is TGTGCCAGCAGTGAGTGGCGGAGCACAGATACGCAGTATTTT. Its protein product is CASSEWRSTDTQYF.

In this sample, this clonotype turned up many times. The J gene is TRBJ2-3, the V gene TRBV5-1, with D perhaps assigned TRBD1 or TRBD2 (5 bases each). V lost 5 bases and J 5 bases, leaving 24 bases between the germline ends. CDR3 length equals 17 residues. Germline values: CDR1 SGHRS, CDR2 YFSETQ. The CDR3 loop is CASRSSGTKSGGDTQYF. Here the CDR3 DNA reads TGCGCCAGCAGATCCTCGGGGACGAAGTCTGGGGGAGATACGCAGTATTTT.

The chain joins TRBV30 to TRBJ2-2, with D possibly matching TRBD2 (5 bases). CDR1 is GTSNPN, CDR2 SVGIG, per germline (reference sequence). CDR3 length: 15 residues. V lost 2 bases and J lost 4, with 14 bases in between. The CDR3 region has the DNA TGTGCCTGGAGTCCCCTAGGTCGGGGCACCGGGGAGCTGTTTTTT. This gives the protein CAWSPLGRGTGELFF.

The CDR3 protein is CASSVPTGNTEAFF. In DNA form, the CDR3 reads TGTGCCAGCAGCGTACCGACAGGGAACACTGAAGCTTTCTTT. This rearrangement joins TRBV9 to TRBJ1-1; a possible D gene is TRBD1 (6 bases). Germline values: CDR1 SGDLS, CDR2 YYNGEE. The CDR3 runs to 14 residues. Trimming cost V 1 base and J 1 base, with 8 bases left between them.

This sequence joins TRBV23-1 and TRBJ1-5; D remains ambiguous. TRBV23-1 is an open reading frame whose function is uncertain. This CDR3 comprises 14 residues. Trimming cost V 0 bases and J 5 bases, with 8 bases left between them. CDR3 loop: CASSQSIPHQPQHF. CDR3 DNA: TGCGCCAGCAGTCAATCGATTCCCCATCAGCCCCAGCATTTT.